The T cell receptor (beta chain) described here comes from a study of human T cells and chemical hapten exposure. Whole-study results and caveats: With regard to DPC sensitization, TCRs above 1 in 1000 frequency did not change.

In TCRdb, the RACE reads were re-called with MiXCR into one record per CDR3 protein. The sample records under 60,000 distinct CDR3 sequences, 9.5% to 11% being singletons. A few counts support this clonotype. The target antigen is unknown. Time point meaning: patch test 1, 2 weeks after DPC sensitization. Treatment specified: therapeutic diphenylcyclopropenone sensitization with weekly scalp DPC. Total RNA was extracted from unfractionated whole blood. CDR3 size: 13 residues. Germline assignment: CDR1 SSHAT and CDR2 FNYEAQ (reference sequence). V was clipped by 5 bases and J by 7 bases; unmatched bases: 6.

V and J are TRBV7-7 and TRBJ1-1, with 8 bases that match TRBD1. The specimen was whole blood, collected in connection with sensitization to the hapten diphenylcyclopropenone (DPC). This receptor was taken from a woman aged 40 to 50 with alopecia areata. Some clones in this sample may be carry-over from other donors' samples. The CDR3 here is CASSADRAHEAFF. In DNA form, the CDR3 reads TGTGCCAGCAGCGCGGACAGGGCCCATGAAGCTTTCTTT.